The entry that follows covers one TCR beta chain sequence. TCRs were sequenced from a few patients responding to pembrolizumab. CDR1 KGHSH and CDR2 LQKENI come from the germline V gene. Losses at the gene ends were 2 bases for V and 5 bases for J; bases not matched to a gene: 5. This CDR3 comprises 15 residues. These data are taken from a study of PD-1 blockade in mismatch repair-deficient tumors. TCRdb keeps only in-frame clones here, not all; method: immunoSEQ multiplex PCR. The sample includes some 51,000 clones, 65% to 85% of them seen just once. This sequence joins TRBV18 and TRBJ2-1; TRBD2 agrees at 8 bases. This TCR came from an adult with mismatch repair-deficient cancer. The material was peripheral blood, obtained roughly 20 weeks after starting pembrolizumab. CDR3 region: CASSPLSGSNNEQFF. CDR3 sequence (DNA): TGTGCCAGCTCACCATTAAGCGGGAGCAACAATGAGCAGTTCTTC. Drawing the rest from reference TRBV18 and TRBJ2-1, the complete variable domain is NAGVMQNPRHLVRRRGQEARLRCSPMKGHSHVYWYRQLPEEGLKFMVYLQKENIIDESGMPKERFSAEFPKEGPSILRIQQVVRGDSAAYFCASSPLSGSNNEQFFGPGTRLTVL.